This T cell receptor (beta chain) was retrieved from a study of T cell clonotyping in hematopoietic cell transplantation (TCRdb year 2021). About the investigation overall: A total of around 140 blood samples were collected in the study from some 37 consecutive transplant recipients and their related donors. Patients were recruited between September 2015 and January 2017 and followed until September 2020 or death.

TCR beta CDR3 regions were amplified from genomic DNA with the immunoSEQ assay, a bias-controlled multiplex PCR using V- and J-specific primers. A second PCR step added a proprietary barcode and Illumina adapter sequences to the CDR3 amplicons. CDR3 libraries were sequenced on an Illumina MiSeq instrument. Per the original workflow: Export and quality control were done with immunoSEQ Analyzer 3.0, while downstream analyses used R Bioconductor and Immunarch. Only productive rearrangements within the normalized downsampled data set were used in the calculation of repertoire metrics. In the normalized cohort, a clonotype counted as pathologically expanded if the clonotype was larger than 5 templates. The Inverse Simpson Index served as the measure of repertoire diversity. To capture all clonotypes, the CMV-specificity analyses were run on the non-normalized data set. The table comes from immuneACCESS by way of TCRdb, which keeps in-frame sequences with V and J called. Part of the clones is missing from these tables; in studies checked, under half for an unresolved V gene and the rest for unknown reasons. Clone size and the V and J calls come from that table; the DNA yielded D and trimming. Within this sample are roughly 13,000 clones, with around 90% of them counted one time only. The top ten constitute 7.8% of the sample.

The germline V gene sets CDR1 to SGHAT and CDR2 to FQNNGV. The CDR3 spans 18 residues, from the cysteine through the phenylalanine. The CDR3 DNA has 54 bases and is translated from base 1. V has 1 base trimmed and J has 6 bases trimmed; junction bases matching no gene number 14. On this clone: The specificity of this receptor is unknown. Base qualities are not provided; no much larger clone lies one nucleotide away.

What the study reported, not specific to this receptor: Inverse Simpson Index values from donors and from recipients before transplant predicted broader TCR repertoire diversity after transplant. The sample size was limited and the cells went unsorted, which meant the CD4 and CD8 repertoire contributions could not be told apart. After transplant, TCR diversity in recipients dropped, and pathologically expanded clonotypes climbed progressively between day 30 and day 180. Recipient repertoires showed only a small fraction of overlap with donor repertoires, and over 97% appeared de novo at the given depth.

The intended sense of this specimen's time point label: 100 days after allo-HCT. Blood samples were obtained from recipients approximately 28 days before transplant and at days 30, 100 and 180 after transplant. Nuclei Lysis Solution was used to extract genomic DNA from fresh or cryopreserved unfractionated peripheral blood mononuclear cells. The V gene is TRBV11-2 and the J gene is TRBJ2-7; 11 central bases correspond to TRBD2. This TCR was recovered from a female patient between 50 and 59 years old who had an allogeneic stem cell transplant from an unrelated donor, so the T cells may come from the graft donor. Some clones in this sample may be carry-over from other donors' samples. The sequenced sample was PBMCs, obtained 100 days after allogeneic stem cell transplant. CDR3 loop: CASSLVAGELAGVSEQYF. In nucleotides, the sequence is TGTGCCAGCAGCTTAGTCGCGGGGGAACTAGCGGGAGTGAGCGAGCAGTACTTC.